This T cell receptor (beta chain) was recovered during a study of shared clonotypes between healthy human individuals. Data came from immunoSEQ multiplex PCR; TCRdb stores just in-frame clones and leaves some out. This sample has about 2.1 million clones, with around 95% found just once. General study results and limits: It was observed that 4% to 6% of naive CD4 clonotypes were shared across a handful of donors.

Naive CD8 cells lacked CD45RO, underwent positive selection for CCR7 and left out terminally differentiated effector memory CD45RA+ cells. All donors were Caucasian adults living in Nashville, Tennessee. About this clone itself: As yet, its antigen is unknown.

The CDR3 is 13 amino acids. CDR1 and CDR2 from the germline V gene are SGHNT and YYREEE (reference sequence). V was pared by 4 bases and J by 10 bases, with 8 bases of the junction left unmatched. This receptor was taken from a man between 18 and 29 years old in good health. Some clones in this sample may be carry-over from other donors' samples. Sample: naive CD8+ T cells from PBMCs. V is TRBV5-4 and J is TRBJ2-1, with TRBD2 matching 7 bases. The CDR3 region has the DNA TGTGCCAGCAGCCTAGCGGAAGAGGGGGAGCAGTTCTTC. Translating it yields CASSLAEEGEQFF.